One sample yielded the 5 T cell receptor beta chains listed below, sequenced in a study of lymphopenia after photon versus proton radiotherapy. Data came from immunoSEQ multiplex PCR; TCRdb stores just in-frame clones and leaves some out. The table records about 30,000 clones, around 94% of them present only once. Material: peripheral blood, obtained from a patient treated with photon-based radiotherapy. The receptors come from a woman aged 45-65 years with cholangiocarcinoma.

The chain combines TRBV7-9 with TRBJ2-3; a possible D gene is TRBD2 (7 bases). Trimming stripped 5 bases from V and 2 bases from J, with 17 bases between. Germline CDR1 reads SEHNR; CDR2 reads FQNEAQ (reference sequence). This CDR3 region has 16 residues. CDR3 in amino acids: CASSPFGRGATDTQYF. The CDR3, as DNA: TGTGCCAGCAGCCCCTTTGGGAGGGGGGCCACAGATACGCAGTATTTT.

V gene TRBV7-6 combines with J gene TRBJ2-1; the match to TRBD2 covers 12 bases. The CDR3 spans 19 residues. Germline V gene data show CDR1 as SGHVS and CDR2 as FNYEAQ. Losses at the gene ends were 1 base for V and 5 bases for J; bases not matched to a gene: 12. The CDR3 protein is CASSLVPTSGGLTHNEQFF. The CDR3 DNA reads as TGTGCCAGCAGCTTAGTACCCACTAGCGGGGGGTTGACCCACAATGAGCAGTTCTTC. Full variable domain (remainder filled in from reference TRBV7-6 and TRBJ2-1): GAGVSQSPRYKVTKRGQDVALRCDPISGHVSLYWYRQALGQGPEFLTYFNYEAQQDKSGLPNDRFSAERPEGSISTLTIQRTEQRDSAMYRCASSLVPTSGGLTHNEQFFGPGTRLTVL.

The rearrangement uses TRBV7-2 and TRBJ1-1; D not resolved. Trimming shortened V by 6 bases and J by 6 bases, and 8 bases separated the two germline ends. The CDR3 spans 11 residues. Germline CDR1 is SGHTA and CDR2 is FQGNSA. The CDR3 sequence is CASSNRAEAFF. The CDR3 region has the DNA TGTGCCAGCAGTAATAGGGCTGAAGCTTTCTTT.

V usage is TRBV7-6 and J usage is TRBJ2-3; D unresolved. CDR1 SGHVS and CDR2 FNYEAQ come from the germline V gene. V was clipped by 3 bases and J by 0 bases, with 4 bases between them. This CDR3 contains 13 residues. In DNA, the CDR3 is TGTGCCAGCAGCTTGGTTAGCACAGATACGCAGTATTTT. It specifies CASSLVSTDTQYF.

This sequence joins TRBV6-5 and TRBJ1-1; D possibly corresponds to TRBD1 (5 bases). Trimming pared 7 bases from V and 7 bases from J, leaving 22 bases between. The germline CDR1 and CDR2 sequences are MNHEY and SVGAGI. CDR3 length: 15 amino acids. The CDR3 nucleotides are TGTGCCAGCAACCCAGAGGGGATAGTATCAGGTGAAGCTTTCTTT. As protein: CASNPEGIVSGEAFF.